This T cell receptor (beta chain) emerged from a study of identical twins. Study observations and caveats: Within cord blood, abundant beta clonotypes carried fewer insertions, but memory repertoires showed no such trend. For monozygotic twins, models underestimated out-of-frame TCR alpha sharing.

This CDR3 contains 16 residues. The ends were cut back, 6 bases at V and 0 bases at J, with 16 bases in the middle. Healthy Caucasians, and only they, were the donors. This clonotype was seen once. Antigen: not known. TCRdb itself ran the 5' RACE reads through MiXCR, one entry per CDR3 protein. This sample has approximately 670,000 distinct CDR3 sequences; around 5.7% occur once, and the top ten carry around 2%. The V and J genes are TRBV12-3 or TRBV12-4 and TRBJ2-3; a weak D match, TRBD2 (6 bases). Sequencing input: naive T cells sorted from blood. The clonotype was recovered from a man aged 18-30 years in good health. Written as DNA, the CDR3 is TGTGCCAGCAGCCGGAGGGGCGCGGCTAGCACAGATACGCAGTATTTT. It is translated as CASSRRGAASTDTQYF.